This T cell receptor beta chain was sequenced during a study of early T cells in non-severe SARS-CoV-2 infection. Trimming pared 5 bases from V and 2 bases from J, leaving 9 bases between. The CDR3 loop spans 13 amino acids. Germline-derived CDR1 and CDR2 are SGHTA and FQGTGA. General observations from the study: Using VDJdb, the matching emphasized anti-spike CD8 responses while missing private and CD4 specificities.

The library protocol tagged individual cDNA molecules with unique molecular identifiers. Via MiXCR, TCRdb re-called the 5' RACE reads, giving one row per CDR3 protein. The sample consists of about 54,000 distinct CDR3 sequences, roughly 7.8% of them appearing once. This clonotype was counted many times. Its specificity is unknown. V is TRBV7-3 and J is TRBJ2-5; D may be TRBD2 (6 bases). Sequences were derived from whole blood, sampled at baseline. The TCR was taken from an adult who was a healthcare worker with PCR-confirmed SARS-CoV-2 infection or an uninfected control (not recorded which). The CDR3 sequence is CASSRDSQETQYF. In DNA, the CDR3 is TGTGCCAGCAGCCGGGACTCTCAAGAGACCCAGTACTTC. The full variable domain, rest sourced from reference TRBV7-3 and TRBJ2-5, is GAGVSQTPSNKVTEKGKYVELRCDPISGHTALYWYRQSLGQGPEFLIYFQGTGAADDSGLPNDRFFAVRPEGSVSTLKIQRTERGDSAVYLCASSRDSQETQYFGPGTRLLVL.